These T cell receptor beta chains were read from a single sample in a study of T cell repertoires in cytomegalovirus infection. MiXCR, run by TCRdb on the reads, gives a single entry per CDR3 protein. The sample consists of 200,000 to 300,000 distinct CDR3 sequences, approximately 14% of them appearing once. The sample was PBMCs. These receptors originate from a human donor in good health (CMV status not recorded). Some clones in this sample may be carry-over from other donors' samples. The conserved cysteine and the conserved F or W are not part of the CDR3 here. The D gene is left open where the match is weak. Expanded clones are given a class, and other clones once, few, many or no size at all.

abundance | d_gene | j_gene | v_gene | CDR3aa
many | TRBD1 | TRBJ2-1 | TRBV25-1 | ASSAQPGTGELNEQF
few | - | TRBJ2-7 | TRBV20-1 | SAFQGSTYEQY
few | TRBD1 | TRBJ1-2 | TRBV28 | ASSLPSHRQGETHGYT
few | TRBD2 | TRBJ2-1 | TRBV5-1 | ASSFLAGYNEQF
many | - | TRBJ2-5 | TRBV5-6 | ASSARGQETQY
many | - | TRBJ2-5 | TRBV29-1 | SVLTETQY
many | - | TRBJ2-1 | TRBV7-8 | ASSSIDRGLDNEQF
- | - | TRBJ2-7 | TRBV20-1 | SSERVRVEARKQY
many | - | TRBJ2-7 | TRBV7-2 | ASSLEAGPEQY
many | TRBD1 | TRBJ2-4 | TRBV7-2 | ASSPGGSAKNIQY
many | - | TRBJ1-2 | TRBV7-8 | ASSTYDSPGGYT
many | - | TRBJ2-3 | TRBV7-6 | ASSLESRNTQY
many | TRBD1 | TRBJ2-1 | TRBV12-3/TRBV12-4 | ASSLLGQAMYEQF
- | - | TRBJ1-2 | TRBV11-2 | ASSLDQGGGGYT
few | - | TRBJ2-4 | TRBV6-2/TRBV6-3 | ASRTIRAKNIQY
few | - | TRBJ1-2 | TRBV29-1 | SVEIRGGYT
once | TRBD1 | TRBJ2-7 | TRBV5-8 | ASSLIDRAHEQY
few | - | TRBJ1-1 | TRBV20-1 | SARRRENTEAF
- | TRBD2 | TRBJ2-2 | TRBV7-9 | ASRHIAGQNTGELF
few | - | TRBJ1-5 | TRBV19 | ASSISPGDQPQH
many | - | TRBJ2-1 | TRBV4-1 | ASSQIPGTPLSDEQF
- | TRBD1 | TRBJ1-1 | TRBV19 | ASSTRGQGAEAF
few | - | TRBJ2-1 | TRBV7-3 | ASSLSAGSDEQF
many | - | TRBJ1-2 | TRBV4-2 | ASSQDDNLGYGYT